This TCR beta chain came from a study of T cell responses to AZD1222 COVID-19 vaccine. General study findings and limits: Spike-specific TCR breadth and depth grew following two AZD1222 doses.

Turning to this clone: Its antigen remains unidentified.

The method was immunoSEQ multiplex PCR; TCRdb's version includes in-frame clones alone and lacks a portion of them. The table lists about 140,000 clones, with about 2.2% in the top ten. This CDR3 is 17 amino acids long. Germline values: CDR1 SGHVS, CDR2 FNYEAQ. Losses at the gene ends were 5 bases for V and 5 bases for J; bases not matched to a gene: 15. This receptor was identified in an adult in good health. Material: peripheral blood. V is TRBV7-6 and J is TRBJ2-3; 8 nucleotides line up with TRBD2. The CDR3 reads CASSPRGPGGRRDTQYF. CDR3 in DNA: TGTGCCAGCAGCCCCCGGGGACCGGGGGGGAGACGAGATACGCAGTATTTT. Using reference TRBV7-6 and TRBJ2-3 for the parts outside the CDR3, the full variable domain is GAGVSQSPRYKVTKRGQDVALRCDPISGHVSLYWYRQALGQGPEFLTYFNYEAQQDKSGLPNDRFSAERPEGSISTLTIQRTEQRDSAMYRCASSPRGPGGRRDTQYFGPGTRLTVL.